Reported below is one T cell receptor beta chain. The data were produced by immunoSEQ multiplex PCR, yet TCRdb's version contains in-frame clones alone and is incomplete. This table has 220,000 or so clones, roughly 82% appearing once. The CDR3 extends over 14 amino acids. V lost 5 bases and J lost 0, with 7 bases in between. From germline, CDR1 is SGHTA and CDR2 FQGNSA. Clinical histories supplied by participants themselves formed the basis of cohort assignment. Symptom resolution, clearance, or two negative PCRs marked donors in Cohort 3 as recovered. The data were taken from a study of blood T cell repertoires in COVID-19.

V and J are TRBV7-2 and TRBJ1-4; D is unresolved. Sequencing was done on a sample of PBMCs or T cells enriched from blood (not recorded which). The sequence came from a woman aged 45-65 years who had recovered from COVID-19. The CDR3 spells CASSPGTTNEKLFF. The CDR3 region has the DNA TGTGCCAGCAGCCCGGGGACAACTAATGAAAAACTGTTTTTT.